This T cell receptor (beta chain) was recorded in a study of T cell responses to AZD1222 COVID-19 vaccine. Profiled with immunoSEQ multiplex PCR; TCRdb holds only in-frame clones, not every one. The table has 130,000 to 150,000 clones, roughly nine tenths seen once. The germline V gene has CDR1 SGHVS and CDR2 FNYEAQ. The CDR3 loop spans 22 amino acids. V shed 0 bases, J shed 3 bases, and the junction held 20 bases outside the gene matches. This clonotype originated in an adult who received the AZD1222 COVID-19 vaccine. The chain recombines TRBV7-6 with TRBJ2-7, with 13 bases identical to TRBD2. Sample: peripheral blood, taken 28 days after the second AZD1222 dose. This CDR3 reads CASSLAHAGTSGTFGVYYEQYF. In nucleotides, the CDR3 is TGTGCCAGCAGCTTAGCGCACGCCGGGACTAGCGGGACCTTTGGGGTTTACTACGAGCAGTACTTC.